This T cell receptor (beta chain) was documented in a study of blood T cell repertoires in COVID-19. Overall study context: Samples taken during acute and convalescent COVID-19 were collected in the United States, Italy and Spain.

Seattle's enrolled individuals joined amid active infection and were then monitored longitudinally. Measured with immunoSEQ multiplex PCR; TCRdb has only the in-frame clones, and not every one. The data hold 290,000 or so clones, with roughly 90% observed a single time. The CDR3 has 17 amino acids. Sequencing was done on a sample of peripheral blood. The genes are TRBV21-1 and TRBJ2-7; no check of the table's D call, TRBD2, against the DNA was made. TRBV21-1 is deemed a pseudogene. The origin of this receptor is a young woman with COVID-19, enrolled during active disease. The CDR3: CASSPTSGTSLSYEQYF. The CDR3 coding sequence is TGTGCCAGCAGCCCAACTAGCGGGACCTCCCTTTCCTACGAGCAGTACTTC.